The rows below give T cell receptor beta chains drawn from one sample of a study of blood T cell repertoires in COVID-19. TCRdb's table, derived via immunoSEQ multiplex PCR, lists solely in-frame clones and lacks some. Of around 60,000 clones detected, over 70% appear once; the ten largest clones hold 25% to 40%. The sample consisted of peripheral blood. The receptors shown here come from a human donor in a cohort sampled during active COVID-19. Both conserved end residues are part of each CDR3. D genes are given only for firm matches. Clone size is not always given. Where it is, it says once, few, many or a class for expanded clones.

j_call clone_size d_call v_call cdr3_aa cdr3_nt
TRBJ2-3 - TRBD2 TRBV5-1 CASSPGTSGRDTQYF TGCGCCAGCAGCCCCGGGACTAGCGGAAGGGATACGCAGTATTTT
TRBJ2-3 - TRBD1 TRBV12-5 CASGPDFLTGTVTDTQYF TGTGCTAGTGGTCCCGACTTCCTTACCGGGACAGTGACAGATACGCAGTATTTT
TRBJ1-1 once - TRBV18 CASSPRKAGRTEAFF TGTGCCAGCTCACCACGTAAGGCGGGTCGGACTGAAGCTTTCTTT
TRBJ2-1 - TRBD1 TRBV9 CASSETGEDNEQFF TGTGCCAGCAGCGAGACAGGGGAGGACAATGAGCAGTTCTTC
TRBJ2-7 few TRBD2 TRBV15 CATSDGLAGYEQYF TGTGCCACCAGCGATGGACTAGCGGGCTACGAGCAGTACTTC
TRBJ2-1 - - TRBV5-4 CASQDSHEQFF TGTGCCAGCCAGGACAGCCATGAGCAGTTCTTC
TRBJ2-7 - TRBD2 TRBV13 CASSLTASGRAYEQYF TGTGCCAGCAGCTTAACAGCTAGCGGGAGGGCCTACGAGCAGTACTTC
TRBJ2-2 once TRBD2 TRBV6-5 CASRSSRGGPRELFF TGTGCCAGCAGGTCTTCGCGGGGGGGCCCCAGGGAGCTGTTTTTT
TRBJ2-7 - TRBD1 TRBV5-6 CASSRISGGAGEQYF TGTGCCAGCAGCAGAATCTCAGGGGGCGCGGGCGAGCAGTACTTC
TRBJ2-7 - - TRBV12-3/TRBV12-4 CASSPRGGHEQYF TGTGCCAGCAGTCCCCGGGGTGGCCACGAGCAGTACTTC
TRBJ1-1 once TRBD1 TRBV2 CASTRTGGLAAFF TGTGCCAGCACCAGGACAGGGGGGTTGGCGGCTTTCTTT
TRBJ2-3 few - TRBV6-6 CASSYSDSRGTDTQYF TGTGCCAGCAGTTACTCGGATTCGAGGGGGACAGATACGCAGTATTTT
TRBJ2-1 - - TRBV7-6 CASRGAQWQGSNEQFF TGTGCCAGCAGGGGGGCACAGTGGCAGGGGAGTAATGAGCAGTTCTTC
TRBJ2-7 - - TRBV28 CASSLAGASSYEQYF TGTGCCAGCAGTTTAGCAGGGGCAAGCTCCTACGAGCAGTACTTC
TRBJ2-2 - TRBD1 TRBV14 CASSQFGQGEHTGELFF TGTGCCAGCAGCCAATTTGGCCAGGGGGAGCACACCGGGGAGCTGTTTTTT
TRBJ1-2 - TRBD1 TRBV5-1 CASSPGQFNGYTF TGCGCCAGCAGCCCGGGACAGTTTAATGGCTACACCTTC
TRBJ2-3 - TRBD1 TRBV29-1 CSTRQGTADTQYF TGCAGCACCCGACAGGGTACGGCAGATACGCAGTATTTT
TRBJ2-1 - TRBD1 TRBV4-2 CASSQTDREQFF TGTGCCAGCAGCCAAACGGACAGGGAGCAGTTCTTC
TRBJ2-7 - - TRBV6-5 CASTPRTEGSYEQYF TGTGCCAGCACCCCGCGGACAGAGGGCTCCTACGAGCAGTACTTC
TRBJ1-6 - - TRBV11-2 CATGGRGQSSSYNSPLHF TGTGCCACCGGAGGCAGGGGCCAATCGAGCTCCTATAATTCACCCCTCCACTTT
TRBJ2-5 - TRBD2 TRBV10-3 CAISEGLAGGETQYF TGTGCCATCAGTGAAGGACTAGCGGGAGGGGAGACCCAGTACTTC
TRBJ2-1 - TRBD2 TRBV18 CASSPPSSGGGNEQFF TGTGCCAGCTCACCACCCTCTAGCGGGGGCGGGAATGAGCAGTTCTTC
TRBJ2-3 - TRBD1 TRBV14 CASSRKTGLGTDTQYF TGTGCCAGCAGCAGAAAGACAGGGCTGGGGACAGATACGCAGTATTTT
TRBJ1-1 few TRBD1 TRBV5-5 CASSLGTGGGMNTEAFF TGTGCCAGCAGCTTAGGGACAGGGGGTGGGATGAACACTGAAGCTTTCTTT